Only one count was recorded for the clone carrying this T cell receptor (beta chain). This sample is drawn from a study of blood T cell repertoires in COVID-19. Study-wide background: Specimens from acute and convalescent COVID-19 originated in the United States, Italy and Spain.

Germline V gene data show CDR1 as KGHSH and CDR2 as LQKENI. The CDR3 consists of 14 residues. The V end lost 1 base, the J end lost 1 base, and 8 bases lay between the germline ends. Method: immunoSEQ multiplex PCR; TCRdb's copy keeps in-frame clones and lacks some. This table has about 300,000 clones, around nine tenths appearing once. Seattle enrolled patients during active infection and tracked them longitudinally. The chain combines TRBV18 with TRBJ2-7; TRBD1 is a possible D gene (5 bases). The sequence was obtained from a woman aged 25 to 39 with COVID-19, enrolled during active disease. Sequencing was carried out using peripheral blood. The CDR3: CASSPQQESYEQYF. The CDR3 DNA sequence: TGTGCCAGCTCACCACAACAGGAATCCTACGAGCAGTACTTC. Full variable domain (outside the CDR3, taken from reference TRBV18 and TRBJ2-7): NAGVMQNPRHLVRRRGQEARLRCSPMKGHSHVYWYRQLPEEGLKFMVYLQKENIIDESGMPKERFSAEFPKEGPSILRIQQVVRGDSAAYFCASSPQQESYEQYFGPGTRLTVT.